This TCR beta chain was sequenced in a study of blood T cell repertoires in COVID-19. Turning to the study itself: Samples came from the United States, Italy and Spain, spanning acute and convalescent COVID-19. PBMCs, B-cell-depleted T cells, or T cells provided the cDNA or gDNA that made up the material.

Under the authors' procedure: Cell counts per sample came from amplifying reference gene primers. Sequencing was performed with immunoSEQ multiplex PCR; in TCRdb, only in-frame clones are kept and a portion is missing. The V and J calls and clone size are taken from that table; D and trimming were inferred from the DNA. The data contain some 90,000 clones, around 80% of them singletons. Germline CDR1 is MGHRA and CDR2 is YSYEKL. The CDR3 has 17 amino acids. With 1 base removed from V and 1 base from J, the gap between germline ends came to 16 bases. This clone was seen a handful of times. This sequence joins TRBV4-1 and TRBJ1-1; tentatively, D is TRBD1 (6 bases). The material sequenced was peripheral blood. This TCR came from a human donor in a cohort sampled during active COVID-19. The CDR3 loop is CASSQVYRVVTNTEAFF. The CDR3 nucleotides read TGCGCCAGCAGCCAAGTTTACAGGGTAGTAACGAACACTGAAGCTTTCTTT.